This TCR beta chain stems from a study of molecular identifiers for immune sequencing clone quantification. Study-level results: Amid more than 800,000 naive cells, spiked Jurkat TCR RNA from one cell was reportedly still detectable.

In its sample, this clonotype was seen once. The antigen remains undetermined. This sequence may be a read error, since a much larger clone differs from it by one base. A read error is likely, as this CDR3 ends without the conserved phenylalanine or tryptophan. Germline loops: CDR1 MNHEY, CDR2 SMNVEV (reference sequence). V was trimmed by 3 bases and J by 5 bases, leaving 11 bases between them. This CDR3 is built from 13 residues. TCRdb reanalysed the PCR reads using MiXCR and keeps one entry per CDR3 protein. Found here are about 640,000 distinct CDR3 sequences, approximately 20% of them singletons; the top ten hold roughly 0.85%.

Sequences were obtained from naive CD8+ T cells from blood, with Jurkat cell RNA spiked in. The sample's subset: FACS-sorted CD8+CD4-CCR7+CD45RA+ naive T cells. This sequence originates from a human donor in good health. Some libraries in this study had Jurkat cell RNA spiked in. The chain combines TRBV27 with TRBJ2-7, with D possibly called TRBD1 or TRBD2 (6 bases each). CDR3 sequence reads: CASSFTGRHEQYS. CDR3 DNA sequence: TGTGCCAGCAGTTTTACAGGGAGGCACGAGCAGTACTCC.